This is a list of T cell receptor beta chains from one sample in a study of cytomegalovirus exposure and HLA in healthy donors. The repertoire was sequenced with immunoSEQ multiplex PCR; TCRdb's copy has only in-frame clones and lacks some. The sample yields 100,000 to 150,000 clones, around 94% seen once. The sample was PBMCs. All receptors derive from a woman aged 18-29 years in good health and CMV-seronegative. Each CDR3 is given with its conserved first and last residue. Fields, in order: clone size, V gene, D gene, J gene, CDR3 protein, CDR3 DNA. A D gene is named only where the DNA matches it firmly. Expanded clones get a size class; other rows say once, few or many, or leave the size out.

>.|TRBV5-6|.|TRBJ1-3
CASSLGVLGNTIYF
TGTGCCAGCAGCTTAGGGGTTTTGGGAAACACCATATATTTT
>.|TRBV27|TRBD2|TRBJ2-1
CASSLAGNNEQFF
TGTGCCAGCAGTCTAGCGGGGAACAATGAGCAGTTCTTC
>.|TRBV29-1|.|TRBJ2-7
CSATVLSPYEQYF
TGCAGCGCAACCGTCCTATCGCCGTACGAGCAGTACTTC
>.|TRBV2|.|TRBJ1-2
CAVTRLTAYGYTF
TGTGCCGTTACACGCTTGACAGCCTATGGCTACACCTTC
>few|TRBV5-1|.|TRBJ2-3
CASRLQAEASTDTQYF
TGCGCCAGCAGGCTACAGGCCGAGGCTAGCACAGATACGCAGTATTTT
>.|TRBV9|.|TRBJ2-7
CASSGRGAGPAEQYF
TGTGCCAGCAGCGGCCGCGGGGCAGGGCCGGCCGAGCAGTACTTC
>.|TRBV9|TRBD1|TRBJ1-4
CASSTGALGNEKLFF
TGTGCCAGCAGTACAGGGGCACTGGGAAATGAAAAACTGTTTTTT
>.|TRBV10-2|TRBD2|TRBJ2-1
CASSVGPGGPSPEQFF
TGCGCCAGCAGTGTGGGTCCGGGGGGGCCTTCCCCTGAGCAGTTCTTC
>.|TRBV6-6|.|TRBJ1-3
CASTPPGRDAPPIYF
TGTGCCAGCACCCCCCCCGGGAGGGACGCTCCCCCCATATATTTT
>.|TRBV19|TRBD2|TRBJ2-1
CASTSGGLYNEQFF
TGTGCCAGTACTAGCGGGGGGCTCTACAATGAGCAGTTCTTC
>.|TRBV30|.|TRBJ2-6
CAWSRANVLTF
TGTGCCTGGAGCAGGGCCAACGTCCTGACTTTC
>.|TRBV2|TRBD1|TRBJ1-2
CASRNRGGNYGYTF
TGTGCCAGCAGGAACAGGGGAGGTAACTATGGCTACACCTTC
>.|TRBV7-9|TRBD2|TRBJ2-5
CASSPRLAGEWALKETQYF
TGTGCCAGCAGCCCCCGACTAGCGGGGGAGTGGGCGTTAAAAGAGACCCAGTACTTC
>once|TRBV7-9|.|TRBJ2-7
CATKGAGDEQYF
TGTGCCACAAAAGGAGCCGGGGACGAGCAGTACTTC
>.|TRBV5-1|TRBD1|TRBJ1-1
CASRPDTGGAVNTEAFF
TGCGCCAGCAGACCCGATACAGGGGGCGCGGTGAACACTGAAGCTTTCTTT
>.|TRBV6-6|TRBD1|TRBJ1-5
CASTWDRGSNQPQHF
TGTGCCAGCACTTGGGACAGGGGTAGCAATCAGCCCCAGCATTTT
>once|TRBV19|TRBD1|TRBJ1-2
CASSDRARGYYGYTF
TGTGCCAGTAGCGACAGGGCGAGGGGCTACTATGGCTACACCTTC
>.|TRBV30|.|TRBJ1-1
CAWNRAVNTEAFF
TGTGCCTGGAACAGGGCGGTGAACACTGAAGCTTTCTTT
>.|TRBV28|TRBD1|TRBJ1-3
CASTHRGSGNTIYF
TGTGCCAGCACCCACAGGGGCTCTGGAAACACCATATATTTT
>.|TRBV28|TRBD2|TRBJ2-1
CASSLSSGASSYNEQFF
TGTGCCAGCAGTTTATCGAGCGGGGCCAGCTCCTACAATGAGCAGTTCTTC
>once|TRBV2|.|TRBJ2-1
CASSETGHEYNEQFF
TGTGCCAGCAGTGAAACGGGACACGAGTACAATGAGCAGTTCTTC
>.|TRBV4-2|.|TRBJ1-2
CASSQDLRSGSGYTF
TGTGCCAGCAGCCAAGACTTGAGGTCGGGGTCCGGCTACACCTTC